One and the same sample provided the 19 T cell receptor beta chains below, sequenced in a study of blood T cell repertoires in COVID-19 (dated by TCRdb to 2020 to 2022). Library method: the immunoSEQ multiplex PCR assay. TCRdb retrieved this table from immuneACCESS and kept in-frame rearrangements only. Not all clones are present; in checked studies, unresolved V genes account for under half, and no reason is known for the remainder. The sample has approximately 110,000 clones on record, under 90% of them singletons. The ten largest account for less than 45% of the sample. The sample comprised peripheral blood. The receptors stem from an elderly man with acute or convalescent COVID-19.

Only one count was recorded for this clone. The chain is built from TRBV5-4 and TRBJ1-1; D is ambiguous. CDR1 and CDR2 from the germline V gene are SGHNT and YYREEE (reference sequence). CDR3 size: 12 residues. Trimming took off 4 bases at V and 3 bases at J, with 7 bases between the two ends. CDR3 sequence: CASSLKHTEAFF. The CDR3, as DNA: TGTGCCAGCAGCCTCAAGCACACTGAAGCTTTCTTT.

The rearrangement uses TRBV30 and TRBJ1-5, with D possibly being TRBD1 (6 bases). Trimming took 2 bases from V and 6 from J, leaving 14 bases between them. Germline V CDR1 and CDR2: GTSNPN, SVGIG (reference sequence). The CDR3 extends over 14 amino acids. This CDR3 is CAWSRQEFGQPQHF. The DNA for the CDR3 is TGTGCCTGGAGTCGACAGGAGTTCGGTCAGCCCCAGCATTTT.

The CDR3 region is CASSTQGNQPQHF. In DNA form, the CDR3 reads TGTGCCAGCAGTACCCAGGGAAATCAGCCCCAGCATTTT. The chain joins TRBV12-3 or TRBV12-4 to TRBJ1-5, with D perhaps TRBD1 (5 bases). V lost 5 bases and J 4 bases, leaving 9 bases between the germline ends. The length of the CDR3 is 13 residues.

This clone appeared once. The CDR3 protein is CAISGVGTGGGSPLHF. The DNA of the CDR3 is TGTGCCATCAGTGGAGTAGGGACAGGGGGCGGTTCACCCCTCCACTTT. This chain connects TRBV10-3 to TRBJ1-6; 12 bases map to TRBD1. This CDR3 comprises 16 residues. Germline V gives CDR1 ENHRY, CDR2 SYGVKD. Trimming at V came to 4 bases and at J to 9 bases, leaving 7 bases not matched to a gene.

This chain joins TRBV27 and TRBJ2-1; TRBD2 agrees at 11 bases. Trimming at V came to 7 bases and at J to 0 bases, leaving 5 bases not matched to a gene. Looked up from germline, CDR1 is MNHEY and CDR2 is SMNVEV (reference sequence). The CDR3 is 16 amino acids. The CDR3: CASTGTSGISYNEQFF. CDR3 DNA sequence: TGTGCCAGCACCGGGACTAGCGGAATCTCCTACAATGAGCAGTTCTTC.

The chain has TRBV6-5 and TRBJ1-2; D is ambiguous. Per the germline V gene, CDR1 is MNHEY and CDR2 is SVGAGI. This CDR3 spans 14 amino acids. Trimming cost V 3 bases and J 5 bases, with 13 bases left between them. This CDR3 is CASSYGGRQYGYTF. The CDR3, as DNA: TGTGCCAGCAGTTATGGAGGCCGGCAGTATGGCTACACCTTC.

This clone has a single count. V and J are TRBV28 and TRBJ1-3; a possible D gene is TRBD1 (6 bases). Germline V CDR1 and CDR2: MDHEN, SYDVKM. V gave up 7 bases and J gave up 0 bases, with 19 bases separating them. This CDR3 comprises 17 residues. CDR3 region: CASITAGDRYSGNTIYF. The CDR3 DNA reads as TGTGCCAGCATTACCGCAGGGGACCGATACTCTGGAAACACCATATATTTT.

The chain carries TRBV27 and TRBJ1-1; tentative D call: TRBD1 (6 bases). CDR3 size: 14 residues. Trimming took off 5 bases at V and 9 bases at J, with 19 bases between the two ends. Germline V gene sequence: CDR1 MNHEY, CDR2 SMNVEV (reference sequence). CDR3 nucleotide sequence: TGTGCCAGCAGTCTAGGCCGGACGGGGGGCCAAGCTTTCTTT. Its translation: CASSLGRTGGQAFF.

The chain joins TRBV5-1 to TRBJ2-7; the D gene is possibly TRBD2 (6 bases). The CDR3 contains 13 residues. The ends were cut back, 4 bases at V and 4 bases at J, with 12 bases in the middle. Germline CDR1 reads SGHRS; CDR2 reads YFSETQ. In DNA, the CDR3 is TGCGCCAGCAGCCCGGGGGTCGAGTACGAGCAGTACTTC. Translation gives CASSPGVEYEQYF.

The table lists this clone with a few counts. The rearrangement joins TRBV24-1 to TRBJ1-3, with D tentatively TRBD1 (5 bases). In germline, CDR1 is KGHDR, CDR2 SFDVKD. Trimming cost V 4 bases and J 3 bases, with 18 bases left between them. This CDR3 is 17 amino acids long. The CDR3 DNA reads TGTGCCACCAGTGACCCGAGGGGAGGGGAGCGTGGAAACACCATATATTTT. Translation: CATSDPRGGERGNTIYF.

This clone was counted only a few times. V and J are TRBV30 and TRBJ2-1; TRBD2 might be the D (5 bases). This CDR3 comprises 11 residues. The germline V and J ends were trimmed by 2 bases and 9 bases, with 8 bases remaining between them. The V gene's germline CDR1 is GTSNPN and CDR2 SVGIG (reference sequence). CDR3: CAWSLAGEQFF. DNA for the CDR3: TGTGCCTGGAGTCTGGCGGGTGAGCAGTTCTTC.

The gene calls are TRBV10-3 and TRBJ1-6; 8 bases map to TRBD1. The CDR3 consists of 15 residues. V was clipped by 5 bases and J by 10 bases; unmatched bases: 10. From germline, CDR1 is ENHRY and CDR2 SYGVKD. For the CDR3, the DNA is TGTGCCATCAGTACCGGGACAGGAAAGTTGTCACCCCTCCACTTT. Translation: CAISTGTGKLSPLHF.

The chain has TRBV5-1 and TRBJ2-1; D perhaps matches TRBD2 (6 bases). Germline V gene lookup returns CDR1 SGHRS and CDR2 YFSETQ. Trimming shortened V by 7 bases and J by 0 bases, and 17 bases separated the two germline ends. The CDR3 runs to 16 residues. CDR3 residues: CASALNGRSSYNEQFF. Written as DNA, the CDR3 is TGCGCCAGCGCTCTGAATGGGAGGAGCTCCTACAATGAGCAGTTCTTC.

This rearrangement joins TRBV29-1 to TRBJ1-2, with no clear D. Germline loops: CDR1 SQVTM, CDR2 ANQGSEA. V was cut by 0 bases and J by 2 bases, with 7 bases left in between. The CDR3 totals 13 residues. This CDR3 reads CSVEDGRNYGYTF. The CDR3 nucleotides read TGCAGCGTTGAAGACGGCAGGAACTATGGCTACACCTTC.

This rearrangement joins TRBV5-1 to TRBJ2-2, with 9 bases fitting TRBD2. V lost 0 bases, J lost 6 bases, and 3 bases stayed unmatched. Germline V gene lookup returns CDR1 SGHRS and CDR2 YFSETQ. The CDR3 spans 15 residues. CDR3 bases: TGCGCCAGCAGCTTGGGGGTAGCGGGAGCCGGGGAGCTGTTTTTT. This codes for CASSLGVAGAGELFF.

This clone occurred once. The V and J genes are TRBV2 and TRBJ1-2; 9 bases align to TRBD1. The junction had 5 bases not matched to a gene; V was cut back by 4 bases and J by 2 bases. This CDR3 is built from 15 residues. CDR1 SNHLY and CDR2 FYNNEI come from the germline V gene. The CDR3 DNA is TGTGCCAGCAGTGGCCAAGGGACAGGGAACTATGGCTACACCTTC. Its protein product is CASSGQGTGNYGYTF.

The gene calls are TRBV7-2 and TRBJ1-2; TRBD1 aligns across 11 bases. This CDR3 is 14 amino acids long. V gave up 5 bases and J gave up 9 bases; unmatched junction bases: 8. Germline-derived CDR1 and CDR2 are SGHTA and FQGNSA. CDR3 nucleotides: TGTGCCAGCAGCCCGACCGGACAGGGGGCAAGCTACACCTTC. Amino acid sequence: CASSPTGQGASYTF. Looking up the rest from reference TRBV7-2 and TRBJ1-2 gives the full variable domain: GAGVSQSPSNKVTEKGKDVELRCDPISGHTALYWYRQSLGQGLEFLIYFQGNSAPDKSGLPSDRFSAERTGGSVSTLTIQRTQQEDSAVYLCASSPTGQGASYTFGSGTRLTVV.

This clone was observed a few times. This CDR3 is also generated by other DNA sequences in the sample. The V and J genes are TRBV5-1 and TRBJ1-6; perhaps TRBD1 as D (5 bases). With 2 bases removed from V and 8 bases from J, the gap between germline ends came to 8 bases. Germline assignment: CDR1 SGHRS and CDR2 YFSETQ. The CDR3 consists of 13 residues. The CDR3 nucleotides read TGCGCCAGCAGCTTCCAGGGTGATTCACCCCTCCACTTT. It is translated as CASSFQGDSPLHF.

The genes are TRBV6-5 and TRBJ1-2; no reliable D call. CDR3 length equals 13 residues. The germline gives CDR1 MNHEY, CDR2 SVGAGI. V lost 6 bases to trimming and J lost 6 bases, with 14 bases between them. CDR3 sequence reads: CASRLIGSHGYTF. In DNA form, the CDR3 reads TGTGCCAGCAGGTTGATAGGGAGCCATGGCTACACCTTC.